This TCR beta chain was observed in a study of early T cells in non-severe SARS-CoV-2 infection. Overall study: Investigators sequenced bulk RNA drawn from unsorted whole blood, and chains remained unpaired.

TCRdb analysed the 5' RACE reads with MiXCR anew, one entry per CDR3 protein. This sample yields 45,000 to 65,000 distinct CDR3 sequences, of which approximately 12% are seen a single time; about 2.7% belongs to the top ten. This clonotype was seen a handful of times. This sequence was found in an adult who was a healthcare worker with PCR-confirmed SARS-CoV-2 infection or an uninfected control (not recorded which). Sequenced material: whole blood, taken at baseline.

The CDR3 DNA reads as TGTGCTAGTGGTTTGATACAGGGGGGCACACCAAACATTCAGTACTTC. This gives the protein CASGLIQGGTPNIQYF. The genes are TRBV12-5 and TRBJ2-4; 8 nucleotides line up with TRBD1. Losses at the gene ends were 2 bases for V and 6 bases for J; bases not matched to a gene: 9. This CDR3 has 16 amino acids. The germline CDR1 and CDR2 sequences are LGHNT and FRNRAP. The variable domain in full, completed from reference TRBV12-5 and TRBJ2-4, reads DARVTQTPRHKVTEMGQEVTMRCQPILGHNTVFWYRQTMMQGLELLAYFRNRAPLDDSGMPKDRFSAEMPDATLATLKIQPSEPRDSAVYFCASGLIQGGTPNIQYFGAGTRLSVL.